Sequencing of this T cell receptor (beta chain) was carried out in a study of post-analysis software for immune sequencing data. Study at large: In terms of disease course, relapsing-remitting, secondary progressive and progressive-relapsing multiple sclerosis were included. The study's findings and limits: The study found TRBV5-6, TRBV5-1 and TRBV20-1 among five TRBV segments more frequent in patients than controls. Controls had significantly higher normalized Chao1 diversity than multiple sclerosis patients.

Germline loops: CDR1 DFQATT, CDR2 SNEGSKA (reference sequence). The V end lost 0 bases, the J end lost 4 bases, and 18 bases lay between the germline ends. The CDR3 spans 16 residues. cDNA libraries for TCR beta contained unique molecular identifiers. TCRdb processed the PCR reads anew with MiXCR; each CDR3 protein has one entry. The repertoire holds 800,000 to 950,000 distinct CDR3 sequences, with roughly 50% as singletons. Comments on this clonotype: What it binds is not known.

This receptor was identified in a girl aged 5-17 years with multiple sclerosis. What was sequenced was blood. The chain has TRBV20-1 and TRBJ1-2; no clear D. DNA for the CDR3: TGCAGTGCTAGAGATCTCTACGGGGAAGGAAGCTATGGCTACACCTTC. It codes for CSARDLYGEGSYGYTF.